This T cell receptor beta chain appears in the sequencing data of a study of radiotherapy plus CTLA-4 blockade in lung cancer. Germline-derived CDR1 and CDR2 are LNHDA and SQIVND (reference sequence). The V end was cut by 5 bases, the J end by 7 bases, with 12 bases between. The CDR3 has 13 residues. Profiling relied on immunoSEQ multiplex PCR, and the TCRdb table lists in-frame clones only, not all of them. The table records fewer than 100,000 clones, about four fifths of them present only once. The starting material was peripheral blood, obtained from a patient treated with radiotherapy plus ipilimumab. This chain uses TRBV19 with TRBJ2-1; the D is unclear. The origin of this receptor is a human donor with non-small cell lung cancer who had stable disease on radiotherapy plus ipilimumab. CDR3 sequence: CASSGLIGNEQFF. The CDR3 nucleotides are TGTGCCAGTAGTGGGCTAATTGGGAATGAGCAGTTCTTC.